Sequencing of this T cell receptor beta chain was carried out in a study of glioma-infiltrating T cells. The CDR3 spans 15 residues. V lost 1 base and J 2 bases, leaving 10 bases between the germline ends. Per the germline V gene, CDR1 is SGHTA and CDR2 is FQGNSA. Regarding the study as a whole: Tissue-blood divergence was below expectation in non-neoplastic patients, above in gliomas. A blood CDR3 motif signature was depleted in highly divergent patients.

This clonotype was detected ten times or more. Its antigen remains unidentified. Using RNA template, CDR3s of TCR alpha and beta were amplified with iRepertoire arm-PCR. Tissue mRNA or PBMC total RNA, about 95-450 ng, went into one-step reverse transcription and amplification. TCRdb reanalysed the multiplex PCR reads using MiXCR and keeps one entry per CDR3 protein. Of 300,000 to 450,000 distinct CDR3 sequences listed, approximately 42% are singletons. Source material: glioma tissue, nonneoplastic brain tissue, or PBMCs (not recorded which). This rearrangement joins TRBV7-2 to TRBJ2-3, with D hard to call. The TCR was taken from a human donor with low-grade glioma or glioblastoma, undergoing nonglioma brain surgery, or in good health (not recorded which). DNA of the CDR3: TGTGCCAGCAGCTTAGTAGGGCAGTCCACAGATACGCAGTATTTT. Its translation: CASSLVGQSTDTQYF. Filled out from reference TRBV7-2 and TRBJ2-3, the complete variable domain reads GAGVSQSPSNKVTEKGKDVELRCDPISGHTALYWYRQSLGQGLEFLIYFQGNSAPDKSGLPSDRFSAERTGGSVSTLTIQRTQQEDSAVYLCASSLVGQSTDTQYFGPGTRLTVL.